These 25 T cell receptor beta chains came from one sample sequenced in a study of graft-versus-host responses after intestinal transplantation. The antigens for these receptors are not known. The data were produced by immunoSEQ multiplex PCR, yet TCRdb's version contains in-frame clones alone and is incomplete. The sample lists about 110,000 clones, approximately 86% occurring once. The starting material was unstimulated CD4+ T cells sorted from spleen or lymph node cells, obtained before transplant. These receptors all stem from a human donor who was the organ donor for an intestinal transplant.

The chain carries TRBV6-5 and TRBJ1-4, with a tentative D call TRBD1 (6 bases). The CDR3 length is 16 residues. V was shortened by 0 bases and J by 3 bases, with 11 bases between the two germline ends. Germline CDR1 and CDR2: MNHEY and SVGAGI. As DNA, the CDR3 is TGTGCCAGCAGTTACTCGGGGGGGCGCGCTAATGAAAAACTGTTTTTT. It is translated as CASSYSGGRANEKLFF.

This sequence joins TRBV5-1 and TRBJ2-7; D unresolved. The CDR3 runs to 14 residues. V lost 0 bases and J lost 6, with 13 bases in between. In germline, CDR1 is SGHRS, CDR2 YFSETQ. The CDR3 protein is CASSLVPGVGEQYF. In nucleotides, the CDR3 is TGCGCCAGCAGCTTGGTACCAGGTGTGGGCGAGCAGTACTTC.

This chain connects TRBV9 to TRBJ1-3; D is unresolved. The length of the CDR3 is 14 residues. Germline V gene lookup returns CDR1 SGDLS and CDR2 YYNGEE. V lost 0 bases to trimming and J lost 0 bases, with 4 bases between them. The CDR3: CASSVASSGNTIYF. The DNA for the CDR3 is TGTGCCAGCAGCGTAGCCAGCTCTGGAAACACCATATATTTT.

This chain joins TRBV27 and TRBJ2-7, with 10 bases identical to TRBD2. The V gene end was trimmed by 6 bases and the J gene end by 0 bases; junction bases not matched to a gene: 5. This CDR3 has 15 residues. Per the germline V gene, CDR1 is MNHEY and CDR2 is SMNVEV (reference sequence). CDR3 in amino acids: CASRELAGGSYEQYF. The CDR3 DNA reads as TGTGCCAGCAGGGAATTAGCGGGGGGCTCCTACGAGCAGTACTTC.

The rearrangement links TRBV18 to TRBJ2-2; D not resolved. This CDR3 is 15 amino acids long. The germline V gene encodes CDR1 KGHSH and CDR2 LQKENI. V was trimmed by 3 bases and J by 2 bases, leaving 10 bases between them. The CDR3 region is CASSPVAANTGELFF. DNA for the CDR3: TGTGCCAGCTCACCTGTGGCGGCAAACACCGGGGAGCTGTTTTTT.

The chain couples TRBV2 to TRBJ1-1; D might be TRBD1 (5 bases). CDR3 length: 12 residues. Germline CDR1 is SNHLY and CDR2 is FYNNEI. V lost 6 bases and J 11 bases, leaving 16 bases between the germline ends. In DNA, the CDR3 is TGTGCCAGCAGAGACATCAGGGCGGCCGCTTTCTTT. Translation: CASRDIRAAAFF. Variable domain in full (rest from reference TRBV2 and TRBJ1-1): EPEVTQTPSHQVTQMGQEVILRCVPISNHLYFYWYRQILGQKVEFLVSFYNNEISEKSEIFDDQFSVERPDGSNFTLKIRSTKLEDSAMYFCASRDIRAAAFFGQGTRLTVV.

This sequence joins TRBV27 and TRBJ1-4; D might be TRBD1 (5 bases). Germline assignment: CDR1 MNHEY and CDR2 SMNVEV (reference sequence). V shed 5 bases and J shed 8 bases, with 15 bases lying between them. The CDR3 runs to 14 residues. The CDR3 DNA reads TGTGCCAGCAGTCCCGTAGACGGGACGGAAAAACTGTTTTTT. This gives the protein CASSPVDGTEKLFF.

The CDR3 protein is CASTRLASAKNIQYF. CDR3 sequence (DNA): TGTGCCAGCACCCGACTAGCTTCTGCCAAAAACATTCAGTACTTC. The chain is built from TRBV6-1 and TRBJ2-4; 7 bases agree with TRBD2. The V gene end was trimmed by 7 bases and the J gene end by 1 base; junction bases not matched to a gene: 7. Germline-derived CDR1 and CDR2 are MNHNS and SASEGT. The CDR3 covers 15 residues.

CDR3 coding DNA: TGTGCCAGTAGTTGGTCTGGGAGGGTGGGTGAGACCCAGTACTTC. This codes for CASSWSGRVGETQYF. The chain links TRBV19 to TRBJ2-5; 7 positions match TRBD2. V trimming: 5 bases; J trimming: 5 bases; junction bases outside the gene matches: 11. The germline gives CDR1 LNHDA, CDR2 SQIVND (reference sequence). The CDR3 has 15 residues.

V is TRBV18 and J is TRBJ1-5; TRBD1 might be the D (5 bases). Trimming stripped 2 bases from V and 4 bases from J, with 12 bases between. CDR3 size: 15 residues. Per germline, CDR1 KGHSH and CDR2 LQKENI. This chain's CDR3 is CASSPVGGSNQPQHF. Here the CDR3 DNA reads TGTGCCAGCTCACCAGTGGGGGGATCGAATCAGCCCCAGCATTTT.

The genes are TRBV18 and TRBJ1-5; tentative D call: TRBD1 (6 bases). The CDR3 is made up of 14 amino acids. Per germline, CDR1 KGHSH and CDR2 LQKENI. V was shortened by 2 bases and J by 6 bases, with 11 bases between the two germline ends. The CDR3 bases are TGTGCCAGCTCACCAAACAGGGAAAGTCAGCCCCAGCATTTT. This gives the protein CASSPNRESQPQHF.

The chain links TRBV6-6 to TRBJ1-2; 9 positions match TRBD1. V shed 1 base and J 4 bases; nucleotides not matched to a gene: 1. CDR3 length: 14 residues. Per the germline V gene, CDR1 is MNHNY and CDR2 is SVGAGI (reference sequence). CDR3 in DNA: TGTGCCAGCAGTTACTTGACAGGGGGCTATGGCTACACCTTC. It codes for CASSYLTGGYGYTF.

This clone was seen a few times. The chain employs TRBV29-1 and TRBJ2-7; 7 positions agree with TRBD2. The CDR3 contains 14 residues. Per the germline V gene, CDR1 is SQVTM and CDR2 is ANQGSEA. V dropped 7 bases and J dropped 5; count of bases not matched to a gene: 14. CDR3 residues: CSAQPWGRADEQYF. CDR3 nucleotide sequence: TGCAGCGCCCAACCTTGGGGGAGGGCAGACGAGCAGTACTTC.

The chain has TRBV7-3 and TRBJ2-2, with a weak D call TRBD2 (5 bases). With 5 bases removed from V and 6 bases from J, the gap between germline ends came to 10 bases. The CDR3 consists of 13 residues. Germline V CDR1 and CDR2: SGHTA, FQGTGA. The DNA of the CDR3 is TGTGCCAGCAGCCATGGAGGTTCCGGGGAGCTGTTTTTT. It encodes CASSHGGSGELFF.

This clone was picked up one time. The chain combines TRBV5-4 with TRBJ2-6; D uncertain. The CDR3 spans 14 residues. Germline V gives CDR1 SGHNT, CDR2 YYREEE (reference sequence). V lost 6 bases and J lost 2, with 9 bases in between. The CDR3: CASNYATGANVLTF. The DNA for the CDR3 is TGTGCCAGCAACTACGCTACTGGGGCCAACGTCCTGACTTTC.

This chain joins TRBV7-6 and TRBJ2-1; D might be TRBD1 or TRBD2, each matching 6 bases. This CDR3 has 13 residues. CDR1 and CDR2 from the germline V gene are SGHVS and FNYEAQ. Deletions cut 2 bases from V and 9 bases from J, with 11 bases between. The CDR3 DNA follows: TGTGCCAGCAGCTTAAAGGGGGGCGGTGAGCAGTTCTTC. It yields the protein CASSLKGGGEQFF.

V and J are TRBV18 and TRBJ1-2; D is unresolved. The CDR3 runs to 15 residues. V shed 1 base and J shed 3 bases, with 12 bases lying between them. Germline values: CDR1 KGHSH, CDR2 LQKENI. Here the CDR3 DNA reads TGTGCCAGCTCACCACAAGAAGGACGGGACTATGGCTACACCTTC. Translating it yields CASSPQEGRDYGYTF.

The J gene is TRBJ2-2, the V gene TRBV21-1; no check of the table's D call, TRBD1, against the DNA was made. TRBV21-1 is an annotated pseudogene. The CDR3 covers 18 residues. CDR3 coding DNA: TGTGCCAGCAGCAAAGGGAATGCCGGGACAGGGGGTTCCGGGGAGCTGTTTTTT. It yields the protein CASSKGNAGTGGSGELFF.

The chain is built from TRBV5-4 and TRBJ2-7; a possible D gene is TRBD2 (7 bases). CDR1 and CDR2 from the germline V gene are SGHNT and YYREEE (reference sequence). V lost 4 bases to trimming and J lost 3 bases, with 17 bases between them. This CDR3 spans 15 amino acids. For the CDR3, the DNA is TGTGCCAGCAGCCGTCGCCCAGGGGAGGGCTACGAGCAGTACTTC. Amino acid sequence: CASSRRPGEGYEQYF.

The chain carries TRBV4-3 and TRBJ2-7; D may match TRBD1 or TRBD2 (5 bases each). CDR1 is LGHNA, CDR2 YSLEER, per germline. Trimming took 6 bases from V and 0 from J, leaving 15 bases between them. The CDR3 covers 15 residues. The CDR3 coding sequence is TGCGCCAGCAGTGCTCGAGGGGTAAGCTCCTACGAGCAGTACTTC. It is translated as CASSARGVSSYEQYF.

The J gene is TRBJ2-2, the V gene TRBV11-2; TRBD1 might be the D (6 bases). Trimming pared 5 bases from V and 3 bases from J, leaving 16 bases between. The CDR3 totals 16 residues. Germline V gene sequence: CDR1 SGHAT, CDR2 FQNNGV. The CDR3 coding sequence is TGTGCCAGCAGCGAACAGACAGGCCCCTACACCGGGGAGCTGTTTTTT. The encoded protein is CASSEQTGPYTGELFF. Variable domain in full (rest from reference TRBV11-2 and TRBJ2-2): EAGVAQSPRYKIIEKRQSVAFWCNPISGHATLYWYQQILGQGPKLLIQFQNNGVVDDSQLPKDRFSAERLKGVDSTLKIQPAKLEDSAVYLCASSEQTGPYTGELFFGEGSRLTVL.

V gene TRBV2 combines with J gene TRBJ1-6; 9 bases match TRBD1. The V and J ends lost 6 bases and 5 bases, in that order; junction bases with no gene match: 5. Germline V lookup: CDR1 SNHLY, CDR2 FYNNEI. The CDR3 totals 15 residues. The CDR3 region is CASRPGTGNNSPLHF. DNA for the CDR3: TGTGCCAGCAGGCCCGGGACAGGGAATAATTCACCCCTCCACTTT.

In this sample, this clone turned up once. The chain recombines TRBV4-2 with TRBJ1-2; D is perhaps TRBD1 (6 bases). The germline gives CDR1 LGHNA, CDR2 YNFKEQ. The CDR3 length is 18 residues. Trimming shortened V by 0 bases and J by 3 bases, and 20 bases separated the two germline ends. The CDR3 DNA reads TGTGCCAGCAGCCAAGAGGGGGTTTCCCAGGGGAGGCACTATGGCTACACCTTC. Protein product: CASSQEGVSQGRHYGYTF.

This sequence joins TRBV7-2 and TRBJ2-5, with 8 bases matching TRBD2. Germline values: CDR1 SGHTA, CDR2 FQGNSA. This CDR3 comprises 14 residues. V lost 2 bases to trimming and J lost 4 bases; unmatched junction nucleotides: 3. The chain's CDR3 is CASSLRAGGETQYF. The CDR3 nucleotides are TGTGCCAGCAGCTTACGGGCGGGAGGAGAGACCCAGTACTTC. Filled out from reference TRBV7-2 and TRBJ2-5, the complete variable domain reads GAGVSQSPSNKVTEKGKDVELRCDPISGHTALYWYRQSLGQGLEFLIYFQGNSAPDKSGLPSDRFSAERTGGSVSTLTIQRTQQEDSAVYLCASSLRAGGETQYFGPGTRLLVL.

This chain links TRBV5-4 with TRBJ2-1; D may match TRBD1 or TRBD2 (5 bases each). The germline CDR1 and CDR2 sequences are SGHNT and YYREEE (reference sequence). This CDR3 has 13 amino acids. Trimming removed 0 bases at V and 7 bases at J, with 8 bases between. The DNA for the CDR3 is TGTGCCAGCAGCTTGGATTGGGGGAATGAGCAGTTCTTC. Its protein is CASSLDWGNEQFF.